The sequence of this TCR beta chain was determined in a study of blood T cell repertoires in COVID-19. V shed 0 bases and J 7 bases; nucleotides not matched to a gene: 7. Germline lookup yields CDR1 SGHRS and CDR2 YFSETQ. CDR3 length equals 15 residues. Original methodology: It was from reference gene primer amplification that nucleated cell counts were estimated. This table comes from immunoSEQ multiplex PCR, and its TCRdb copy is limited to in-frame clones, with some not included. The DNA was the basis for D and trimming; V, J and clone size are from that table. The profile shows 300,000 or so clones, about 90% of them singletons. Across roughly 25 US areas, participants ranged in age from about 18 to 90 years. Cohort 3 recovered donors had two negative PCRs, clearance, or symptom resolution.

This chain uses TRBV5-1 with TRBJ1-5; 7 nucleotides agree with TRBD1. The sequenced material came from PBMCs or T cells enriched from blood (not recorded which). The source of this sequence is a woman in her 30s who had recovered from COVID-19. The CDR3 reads CASSLAGTAIQPQHF. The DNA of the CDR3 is TGCGCCAGCAGCTTGGCCGGGACAGCCATACAGCCCCAGCATTTT. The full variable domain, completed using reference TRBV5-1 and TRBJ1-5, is KAGVTQTPRYLIKTRGQQVTLSCSPISGHRSVSWYQQTPGQGLQFLFEYFSETQRNKGNFPGRFSGRQFSNSRSEMNVSTLELGDSALYLCASSLAGTAIQPQHFGDGTRLSIL.